This TCR beta chain was profiled in a study of cytomegalovirus exposure and HLA in healthy donors. In the PCR, 60 Vbeta and 13 Jbeta primers were used. Assay used: immunoSEQ multiplex PCR; TCRdb lists only in-frame clones, some missing. Among 120,000 or so clones listed, 6.5% to 9.5% were seen once. Germline CDR1 is MDHEN and CDR2 is SYDVKM. V was clipped by 5 bases and J by 2 bases, with 4 bases between them. The CDR3 length is 11 residues. The chain has TRBV28 and TRBJ2-7; unclear D gene. The TCR originated in a middle-aged woman in good health and CMV-seropositive. The sequencing sample was made of PBMCs. CDR3 DNA: TGTGCCAGCAGTGTCACCTACGAGCAGTACTTC. This codes for CASSVTYEQYF.